This TCR beta chain derives from a study of cytomegalovirus exposure and HLA in healthy donors (dated by TCRdb to the late 2010s). A note on the overall study: An earlier analysis of some 550 of the donors reported roughly 270 Gb of sequence data and around 120 million unique TCR beta sequences from 190 million or so T cells. An early release that covered more than 550 HLA-typed donors contained approximately 300 gigabases of sequencing data and around 80 million unique TCR sequences. The genetic ancestry cluster associated with self-reported Caucasian donors included 81% of the approximately 410 genotyped donors. The study was designed to test whether signatures of past pathogen exposure could be identified by cataloging public T cell receptors. The study used immunosequencing to profile the T cell repertoires of approximately 640 subjects and linked those repertoires to cytomegalovirus serostatus. In addition to the first cohort of 666 subjects, a separate validation cohort of some 120 different subjects was used. High-throughput TCR immunosequencing, statistical association of individual TCRs with disease status, and machine learning were combined to predict cytomegalovirus infection status. A later analysis re-examined previously published TCR beta repertoires from several hundred donors and added high-resolution HLA genotyping to investigate patterns of TCR occurrence. Rather than using new phenotypic data, the later analysis identified candidate immune exposures from TCR beta sequences and from how often those sequences occurred across donors. An earlier analysis of 587 of the donors used high-throughput TCR beta sequencing to judge whether each TCR beta V gene segment behaved as functional or pseudogenic. Alongside the repertoire data, information on donor age, sex, ethnicity and CMV serostatus was compiled. Genome-wide SNP genotypes for about 60% of the roughly 670 donors were used in a later genetic analysis, which treated that subset as a discovery cohort. Every repertoire in the discovery cohort had been generated on one and the same sequencing platform. Both class I and class II loci were covered by HLA typing, at four-digit resolution. The number of donors typed differed by locus, with about 629-630 for A, B, C, DRB1 and DQB1, about 500 for DQA1, over 600 for DPA1, and about 450 for DPB1. Several DR-DQ haplotypes were handled as single units for association and clustering because linkage in the cohort was strong. Among some 410 genotyped donors of the cohort, an average of around 240,000 unique TCR beta nucleotide sequences was sequenced per donor, of which about 18% were non-productive. The research as a whole found: A further reported finding was that TCR beta sequences accurately predicted the HLA-A and HLA-B alleles for most subjects in the first cohort. Several of the top co-occurrence clusters appeared to be linked to parvovirus B19, influenza, CMV and Epstein-Barr virus, according to a later analysis. Most TCR sequences were seen in very few donors, while some public TCRs were found in many individuals. When HLA alleles, especially DR and DQ, strongly co-occurred, attributing TCR associations to individual alleles was difficult. The only immune exposure information available for the cohort was CMV serostatus. A later genetic analysis associated a missense DCLRE1C variant with V-gene and J-gene trimming of TCR beta chains, and an independent cohort replicated the association. The classifier was reported to diagnose cytomegalovirus status with high specificity and sensitivity in both the original cohort and the validation cohort. Specific HLA alleles were associated with roughly 16,000 TCR beta sequences at a false discovery rate of 0.05 in a later analysis. A total of 150 to 200 TCR beta chains were listed by the study as associated with cytomegalovirus. Linkage disequilibrium might explain the correlated functional status among segregating V segments, but an unknown experimental factor could not be ruled out. The cohort was sequenced for TCR beta chains only, and without alpha or paired-chain data the features that could be detected were limited. The authors suggested that the approach could potentially be extended to other disease states and immunological phenotypes. An earlier analysis of 587 of the donors showed that most TCR beta V segments appeared in productive rearrangements either about 87% or about 30% of the time, which broadly matched IMGT annotations. In a later analysis, HLA-associated TCR beta chains were found to be more clonally expanded and to have lower generation probabilities than equally common non-associated chains. In vitro tests confirmed that three of the cytomegalovirus-associated TCR beta chains recognize cytomegalovirus antigens. Because some donors lacked HLA typing at each locus, the association tests relied only on the typed subset. Compared with the roughly 700-donor mean, donors in an Asian-associated ancestry cluster had fewer N-insertions in productive TCRs, according to a later genetic analysis. Some IMGT-functional V segments, including TRBV6-2 and TRBV6-3, could not be told apart with the 87-base-pair reads, so those segments were excluded. A group of highly shared sequence variants was considered likely to be a technical artifact of the sequencing pipeline. Roughly uniform sequencing depth across donors was assumed in presence/absence analyses, although this assumption may not hold. A later analysis found that most CMV-associated TCR beta chains appeared HLA-restricted, with HLA associations seemingly driven largely by CMV exposure. Because counts were too low, roughly 17 rarely observed V segments, including chromosome 9 orphons, were left out of the earlier analysis of 500 to 750 of the donors. In a later analysis, the rate of TCR association differed among HLA loci, with DRB1 alleles having the most associated TCRs and HLA-C alleles having the fewest.

The library was produced with the immunoSEQ multiplex PCR assay. For the multiplex PCR, a mixture combining 60 forward primers for TCR Vbeta segments and 13 reverse primers for TCR Jbeta segments was used. A multiplex PCR assay on genomic DNA amplified the CDR3 region of rearranged TCR beta genes. The Illumina HiSeq System was used to sequence the amplified TCR beta libraries as 87-base-pair reads. Concerning the study's data processing: A later analysis counted about 80 million unique TCR beta chains across the approximately 700 repertoires, and some 11 million of these chains were shared by at least two donors. Raw reads were error-corrected and collapsed into unique sequences with a nearest-neighbor algorithm that merged closely related sequences to remove PCR and sequencing errors. Alignment of CDR3 sequences to IMGT reference sequences was used to assign V, D and J gene segments. For a sequence to be retained, at least a six-nucleotide match to both a V gene segment and a J gene segment was required. A rearrangement was called productive if the CDR3 had no stop codons and remained in frame with V and J, and every other rearrangement was called non-productive. Following IMGT convention, CDR3 was defined as the stretch from the second conserved V-encoded cysteine up to the conserved J-encoded phenylalanine. Sequences without an unambiguous match to a single V gene segment were excluded from the earlier analysis of several hundred of the donors. An earlier analysis of 500 to 700 of the donors classified V segments as functional when productive rearrangements were above 56.7% and as segregating when the standard deviation between donors was above 5%. A statistical classification framework was developed to diagnose cytomegalovirus status using the catalog of TCR beta chain sequences. V and J gene assignment, in a later analysis, came from comparing TCR nucleotide sequences with IMGT/GENE-DB human TR gene sequences. The TCRdist pipeline was used in a later analysis to assign CDR3 sequences and most-parsimonious VDJ recombination scenarios. In a later analysis, every TCR beta chain was defined by the combination of its CDR3 amino acid sequence and its V-gene family, and reads without a unique V-gene family were dropped. A later analysis removed 592 highly shared, low-generation-probability nucleotide sequences to deal with suspected cross-contamination and a sequencing artifact. A later analysis calculated a clonal expansion index for each public chain from normalized within-repertoire ranks of inferred template counts. In a later analysis, generation probabilities were computed with a VDJ recombination model fitted to out-of-frame rearrangements, and the resulting probabilities were checked against IGoR. A later analysis scored TCR-TCR, TCR-HLA and TCR-CMV co-occurrence with hypergeometric tests, applying a repertoire-size bias correction to TCR pairs. To estimate false discovery rates, a later analysis permuted the HLA or CMV assignments 20 times. In a later analysis, co-occurring TCRs were grouped using DBSCAN, and TCRdist sequence similarity was added for clustering within HLA-allele-positive subsets. Co-occurrence clustering excluded repertoires with fewer than 30,000 or more than 120,000 public chains, plus five with anomalous nucleotide sharing. Not all clones reach the TCRdb copy of this immuneACCESS table, which keeps in-frame sequences only. Checked studies attribute under half of the gap to unresolved V genes and leave the rest unexplained. That table gives V, J and clone size, and the DNA gave D and trimming. Across this sample there are about 120,000 clones, with about four fifths seen only once. 1.5% to 2.5% of the sample lies in the top ten.

On this clone: Its antigen has not been determined. The input lacks base qualities; no much larger clone sits a single base away.

The cohort consisted of 600 or so healthy bone marrow donors. Cohort members were all nominally healthy when sampled, although unrecorded immune exposures were likely present. The donor tested CMV seronegative, placing the donor among the 300 to 400 seronegative members of the cohort. Every donor gave a peripheral blood sample, and the peripheral blood mononuclear cells from that sample were used for TCR beta sequencing. The Qiagen DNeasy Blood Extraction Kit was used to extract genomic DNA from the blood cell samples. The CDR3 starts with the cysteine, ends with the phenylalanine, and has 17 residues. Just CDR3 DNA is preserved here, 51 bases in frame from base 1. CDR1 is given as SGHNT and CDR2 as YYREEE, both from the germline V gene (reference sequence). Ends trimmed: V by 0 bases, J by 2 bases; bases unmatched to a gene: 6.

The rearrangement joined TRBV5-4 to TRBJ2-1; 9 central nucleotides agree with TRBD2. The source is a man aged 18 to 30 in good health and CMV-seronegative. Sample: PBMCs. The DNA sequence follows: TGTGCCAGCAGCTTGGCCGGTAGCGGGAGTACCTACAATGAGCAGTTCTTC. Its protein reads: CASSLAGSGSTYNEQFF.